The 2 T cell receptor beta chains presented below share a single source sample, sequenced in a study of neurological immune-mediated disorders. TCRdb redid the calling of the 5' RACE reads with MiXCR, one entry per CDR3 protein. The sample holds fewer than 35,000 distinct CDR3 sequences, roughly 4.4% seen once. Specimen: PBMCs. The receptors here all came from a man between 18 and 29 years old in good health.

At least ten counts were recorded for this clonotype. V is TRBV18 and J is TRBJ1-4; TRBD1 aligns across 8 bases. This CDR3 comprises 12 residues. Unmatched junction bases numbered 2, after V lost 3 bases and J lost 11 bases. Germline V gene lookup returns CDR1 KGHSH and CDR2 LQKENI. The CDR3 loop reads CASSPDRDKLFF. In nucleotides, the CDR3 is TGTGCCAGCTCACCGGACAGGGACAAACTGTTTTTT.

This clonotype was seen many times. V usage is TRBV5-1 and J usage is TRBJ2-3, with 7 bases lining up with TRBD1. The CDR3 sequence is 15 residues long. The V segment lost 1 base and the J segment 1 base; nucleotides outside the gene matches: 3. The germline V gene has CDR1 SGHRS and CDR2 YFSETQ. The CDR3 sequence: CASSLSTGGTDTQYF. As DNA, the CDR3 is TGCGCCAGCAGCTTGAGTACAGGGGGCACAGATACGCAGTATTTT.